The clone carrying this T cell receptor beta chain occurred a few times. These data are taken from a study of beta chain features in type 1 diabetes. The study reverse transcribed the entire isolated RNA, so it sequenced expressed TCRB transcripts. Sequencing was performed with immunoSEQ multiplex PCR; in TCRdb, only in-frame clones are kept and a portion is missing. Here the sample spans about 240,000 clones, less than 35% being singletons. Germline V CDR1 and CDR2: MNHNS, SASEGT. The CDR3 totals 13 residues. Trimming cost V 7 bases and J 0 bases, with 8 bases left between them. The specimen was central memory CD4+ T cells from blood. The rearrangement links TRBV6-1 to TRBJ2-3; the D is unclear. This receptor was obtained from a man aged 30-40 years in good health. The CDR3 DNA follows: TGTGCCAGCACCCTAAGGAGCACAGATACGCAGTATTTT. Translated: CASTLRSTDTQYF.